This TCR beta chain was found in a study of T cell responses to AZD1222 COVID-19 vaccine (dated by TCRdb to the early 2020s). Regarding the study in general: AZD1222 recipients with second doses at about 4 weeks or about 12 weeks were pooled, because spike-specific TCR depth and breadth did not differ between schedules. A total of under 250 trial participants underwent TCR sequencing, of whom about 210 had received two doses of AZD1222 and approximately 25 had received two doses of the MenACWY control vaccine. Trial participants were enrolled by age into 18-55, 56-69 and 70-plus year subgroups, with roughly 150, 30 and 60 TCR-sequenced participants respectively.

The CDR3 starts with the cysteine, ends with the phenylalanine, and has 14 residues. The sequence is cut down to CDR3 DNA, 42 bases in frame from base 1. CDR1 and CDR2, looked up from the germline V gene, are SGDLS and YYNGEE. Here V drops 3 bases and J drops 5 bases, and the junction holds 2 bases not matched to any gene. The CDR3 regions of human TCRbeta chains were analyzed by immunosequencing. On the authors' methods: TCRs in the repertoires were compared against a reference library of SARS-CoV-2-specific TCRs that had been generated with the MIRA antigen-specificity platform. Breadth was defined as the fraction of unique TCRs that were SARS-CoV-2-associated. Depth was defined as the fraction of total T cells that were SARS-CoV-2-associated. Using the MIRA data, each spike-specific TCR was mapped to the spike region that the TCR reacts to and placed in a CD4 or CD8 class. Log10-transformed breadth and depth values were compared by one-way ANOVA with Sidak's multiple comparisons tests. TCRdb mirrors the immuneACCESS table, restricted to in-frame sequences. Some clones are absent from its copies; in checked studies, under half trace to an unresolved V gene, and the reason for the others is unknown. D and trimming come from the DNA, and the V and J calls and clone size come from that table. A total of 45,000 or so clones appear in this sample, 75% to 85% of them only once. Of the sample, 45% to 60% is held by the ten largest clones.

The paper as a whole reports these results and caveats: Spike-specific TCR breadth and depth rose significantly after two AZD1222 doses compared with day 0 and with MenACWY recipients. Conclusions about previously exposed vaccinees are limited because only a handful of AZD1222 recipients were SARS-CoV-2 seropositive at baseline. The 56-69-year group was small, and its depth increase did not reach significance, likely because of low power. Because no day 14 peak-response samples were available, the repertoires could be characterized only after the peak T cell response. Epitopes outside the regions mutated in the B.1.351 and B.1.1.7 variants were reportedly recognized by nearly half of the unique spike-specific TCRs. Participants were mostly white British and included more females than males, and it was suggested by the authors that clonal diversity may have been underestimated. Vaccine-associated CD4 TCRs spanned the whole spike protein, with dominant responses in regions 160-218 and 743-854.

The table lists this clone with a few counts. Its antigen has not been determined. There are no base qualities to consult, and no much larger clone falls within one base. Taken with the paper, the label for time point translates to: baseline before first vaccination. Vaccinee samples came from UK trials COV001 and COV002, including a single-blind randomized controlled phase 2/3 trial of AZD1222 (ChAdOx1 nCoV-19) in healthy adults. For TCRbeta chain sequencing, PBMC samples from trial participants were taken at day 0 and at day 28 after the second dose. Recombination joined TRBV9 with TRBJ1-5; 10 junctional bases match TRBD1. This TCR was recovered from an adult in good health. The sequenced sample was peripheral blood, obtained on day 0 of AZD1222 vaccination. The nucleotide sequence reads TGTGCCAGCAGCGCCGGGACAGGGGATCAGCCCCAGCATTTT. The translation is CASSAGTGDQPQHF.